The clone carrying this T cell receptor beta chain has more than one count but fewer than ten. Researchers made TCR beta libraries by using iRepertoire HTBI primers and running Arm-PCR on CDR3 regions. TCRdb redid the calling of the multiplex PCR reads with MiXCR, one entry per CDR3 protein. The data show around 460,000 distinct CDR3 sequences, with around 15% seen just once and roughly 18% held by the top ten. From germline, CDR1 is MNHEY and CDR2 SVGEGT. V lost 6 bases and J 4 bases, leaving 19 bases between the germline ends. This CDR3 spans 16 amino acids. The sample originates from a study of regulatory T cells in long-lasting Graves disease. On the study more broadly: Newly diagnosed Graves' patients took antithyroid drugs under 3 months.

Noted time point: newly diagnosed GD, antithyroid drugs for less than 3 months. PBMC RNA was the source of the TCR library. The same sample was also used in a study of T cells in Graves' hyperthyroidism and ophthalmopathy.

The TCR sequence derives from a woman aged 45 to 65 with Graves disease. J is TRBJ1-5 and V is TRBV6-2 or TRBV6-3; D ambiguous. This sample comprised peripheral blood mononuclear cells (PBMCs), obtained at new diagnosis, from a patient treated with antithyroid drugs. CDR3 coding DNA: TGTGCCAGCAGCTCCCCCCGTTGGGAACCAAATCAGCCCCAGCATTTT. This translates into CASSSPRWEPNQPQHF.